This TCR beta chain emerged from a study of Graves' ophthalmopathy and Graves' hyperthyroidism. RNA transcripts yielded amplified TCR beta CDR3 regions. HTBI primers primed a first-round RT-PCR, and a second-round multiplex PCR followed. TCRdb used MiXCR to reprocess the multiplex PCR reads, holding one entry per CDR3 protein. The sample consists of around 600,000 distinct CDR3 sequences, 35% to 45% of them appearing once. Concerning this clonotype itself: Its matching antigen is unknown.

General study points: Blood was where most expanded thyroid clonotypes above 0.001 frequency also turned up.

The TCR sequence derives from an adult man with Graves' ophthalmopathy. What was sequenced was peripheral blood.

The CDR3 sequence is CSARDPGVDNSPLHF. The CDR3 nucleotides are TGCAGTGCTAGAGATCCCGGGGTTGACAATTCACCCCTCCACTTT. This chain links TRBV20-1 with TRBJ1-6; D not certain. Germline CDR1 is DFQATT and CDR2 is SNEGSKA (reference sequence). V dropped 0 bases and J dropped 7 bases, with 13 bases sitting between them. This CDR3 region has 15 residues.